Listed below are T cell receptor beta chains from one sample, sequenced in a study of shared clonotypes between healthy human individuals. Libraries were prepared by immunoSEQ multiplex PCR; TCRdb keeps only in-frame clonotypes and omits some of them. The data contain about 1.1 million clones, approximately 78% of them seen just once; the ten biggest clones take up 0.5% to 0.6%. Sequenced material: memory CD4+ T cells from PBMCs. All receptors derive from a man between 18 and 35 years old in good health. Some clones in this sample may be carry-over from other donors' samples. The CDR3 runs from the conserved cysteine through the conserved F or W. The order of the fields is clone size, J gene, D gene, V gene, CDR3 DNA, CDR3 protein. The D gene is left open where the match is weak. Clone sizes are given selectively: once, few, many, or a class where the clone is expanded.

abundance: once; j_gene: TRBJ2-7; d_gene: NA; v_gene: TRBV6-5; CDR3nt: TGTGCCAGCAGTTACGGCCCCTCGGGGGCCTACGAGCAGTACTTC; CDR3aa: CASSYGPSGAYEQYF
abundance: few; j_gene: TRBJ1-4; d_gene: NA; v_gene: TRBV27; CDR3nt: TGTGCCAGCAGTCTCCCCCGGACAGCCTCCAATGAAAAACTGTTTTTT; CDR3aa: CASSLPRTASNEKLFF
abundance: few; j_gene: TRBJ2-3; d_gene: TRBD1; v_gene: TRBV28; CDR3nt: TGTGCCAGCAGTTTTCCGGGACAGGGGGTCTCCACAGATACGCAGTATTTT; CDR3aa: CASSFPGQGVSTDTQYF
abundance: few; j_gene: TRBJ2-7; d_gene: NA; v_gene: TRBV5-6; CDR3nt: TGTGCCAGCAGCTTGGCGGGAGAGCAGTACTTC; CDR3aa: CASSLAGEQYF
abundance: NA; j_gene: TRBJ1-1; d_gene: NA; v_gene: TRBV6-5; CDR3nt: TGTGCCAGCAGTTATTGGAGGGGGGTTTTAGGCACTGAAGCTTTCTTT; CDR3aa: CASSYWRGVLGTEAFF
abundance: few; j_gene: TRBJ2-2; d_gene: NA; v_gene: TRBV7-7; CDR3nt: TGTGCCAGCAGCTTAGAGTCGAACACCGGGGAGCTGTTTTTT; CDR3aa: CASSLESNTGELFF
abundance: NA; j_gene: TRBJ1-3; d_gene: NA; v_gene: TRBV29-1; CDR3nt: TGCAGCGTTGGGAGTCACTCTGGAAACACCATATATTTT; CDR3aa: CSVGSHSGNTIYF
abundance: NA; j_gene: TRBJ2-2; d_gene: TRBD2; v_gene: TRBV19; CDR3nt: TGTGCCAGTAGAGGAAAGAGCGGGAGTAATGCCGGGGAGCTGTTTTTT; CDR3aa: CASRGKSGSNAGELFF
abundance: NA; j_gene: TRBJ1-6; d_gene: NA; v_gene: TRBV28; CDR3nt: TGTGCCAGCAGTTTACCGACCGGAGGAAATTCACCCCTCCACTTT; CDR3aa: CASSLPTGGNSPLHF
abundance: NA; j_gene: TRBJ2-1; d_gene: NA; v_gene: TRBV6-5; CDR3nt: TGTGCCAGCAGTTCCCCTAGCGGGACAGGGAAAAATGAGCAGTTCTTC; CDR3aa: CASSSPSGTGKNEQFF
abundance: many; j_gene: TRBJ1-3; d_gene: NA; v_gene: TRBV11-2; CDR3nt: TGTGCCAGCAGCTTGACAAACTCTGGAAACACCATATATTTT; CDR3aa: CASSLTNSGNTIYF
abundance: NA; j_gene: TRBJ1-2; d_gene: TRBD1; v_gene: TRBV5-1; CDR3nt: TGCGCCAGCACCCCGGGACAGGGGGCGCATGGCTACACCTTC; CDR3aa: CASTPGQGAHGYTF
abundance: NA; j_gene: TRBJ2-5; d_gene: TRBD1; v_gene: TRBV5-1; CDR3nt: TGCGCCAGCAGCTTGGTACAGGGGTCCGAGACCCAGTACTTC; CDR3aa: CASSLVQGSETQYF
abundance: NA; j_gene: TRBJ1-5; d_gene: NA; v_gene: TRBV7-4; CDR3nt: TGTGCCAGCAGCTTAAGCGGGGCACGGGAGTATAGCAATCAGCCCCAGCATTTT; CDR3aa: CASSLSGAREYSNQPQHF
abundance: NA; j_gene: TRBJ2-5; d_gene: TRBD1; v_gene: TRBV29-1; CDR3nt: TGCAGCGTTGGTGAGGGGGCGAGGGAGACCCAGTACTTC; CDR3aa: CSVGEGARETQYF
abundance: NA; j_gene: TRBJ1-2; d_gene: NA; v_gene: TRBV5-5; CDR3nt: TGTGCCAGCAGCTTGGCCTCCCTGGGCTACACCTTC; CDR3aa: CASSLASLGYTF
abundance: NA; j_gene: TRBJ2-7; d_gene: TRBD2; v_gene: TRBV9; CDR3nt: TGTGCCAGCAGCCAAGCGGGAGGGTTCTACGAGCAGTACTTC; CDR3aa: CASSQAGGFYEQYF
abundance: NA; j_gene: TRBJ2-7; d_gene: TRBD2; v_gene: TRBV7-2; CDR3nt: TGTGCCAGCAGCTTAGTTGTCAGCGGGAGGCCCTTTGGTGAGCAGTACTTC; CDR3aa: CASSLVVSGRPFGEQYF
abundance: NA; j_gene: TRBJ2-7; d_gene: TRBD1; v_gene: TRBV28; CDR3nt: TGTGCCAGCACCCTAGGTGGACAGGTCTACGAGCAGTACTTC; CDR3aa: CASTLGGQVYEQYF
abundance: NA; j_gene: TRBJ1-1; d_gene: TRBD1; v_gene: TRBV5-1; CDR3nt: TGCGCCAGCAGCTTGGGGGGACAGACGAACACTGAAGCTTTCTTT; CDR3aa: CASSLGGQTNTEAFF
abundance: NA; j_gene: TRBJ2-1; d_gene: NA; v_gene: TRBV28; CDR3nt: TGTGCCACCCGTGTGCTCACCTCCTACAATGAGCAGTTCTTC; CDR3aa: CATRVLTSYNEQFF
abundance: once; j_gene: TRBJ2-2; d_gene: NA; v_gene: TRBV14; CDR3nt: TGTGCCAGCAGCCGGGGCCAAGGGTATACAACCGGGGAGCTGTTTTTT; CDR3aa: CASSRGQGYTTGELFF
abundance: NA; j_gene: TRBJ2-7; d_gene: TRBD1; v_gene: TRBV5-6; CDR3nt: TGTGCCAGCAGCTTCGGGACAGGGACCTACGAGCAGTACTTC; CDR3aa: CASSFGTGTYEQYF
abundance: NA; j_gene: TRBJ1-5; d_gene: NA; v_gene: TRBV7-8; CDR3nt: TGTGCCAGCAGCTTAAGGAGTTCTAGCAATCAGCCCCAGCATTTT; CDR3aa: CASSLRSSSNQPQHF
abundance: NA; j_gene: TRBJ2-1; d_gene: TRBD2; v_gene: TRBV18; CDR3nt: TGTGCCAGCTCACCCCCTAGCGGACTATCCTACAATGAGCAGTTCTTC; CDR3aa: CASSPPSGLSYNEQFF